The TCR beta chain described here comes from a study of T cells in localized non-small cell lung cancer. General study findings and limits: Among the top 100 tumor clones, a median about 58 appeared in adjacent lung. Sequence data derive from only one tumor region, so heterogeneity remains possible. The study found T cell clonality highest in uninvolved adjacent lung, above tumor.

Only a few counts were recorded for this clone. Its antigen is still unknown. The repertoire was sequenced with immunoSEQ multiplex PCR; TCRdb's copy has only in-frame clones and lacks some. The repertoire has under 50,000 clones, approximately 86% of them found once; the top ten carry 2% to 2.5%. Deletions cut 1 base from V and 5 bases from J, with 8 bases between. The CDR3 consists of 14 residues. The V gene's germline CDR1 is SGHTA and CDR2 FQGTGA. This TCR came from a man between 40 and 70 years old with stage II lung adenocarcinoma. The V gene is TRBV7-3, the J gene TRBJ2-2; D is unresolved. Sequences were derived from PBMCs, sampled before any cancer treatment. CDR3 protein: CASSLSWATGELFF. The CDR3, as DNA: TGTGCCAGCAGCTTAAGTTGGGCGACCGGGGAGCTGTTTTTT.